This TCR beta chain was sequenced during a study of T cell therapy after organ transplantation. General observations from the study: Nonresponder repertoires showed strong pretherapy expansions, barely changing post-therapy.

The protocol was immunoSEQ multiplex PCR, while the TCRdb copy is restricted to in-frame clones and leaves out a portion. The table records about 48,000 clones, roughly 93% of them present only once. Concerning this clone: The antigen remains unidentified.

The CDR3 covers 12 residues. Germline V lookup: CDR1 LGHNT, CDR2 FRNRAP. The V and J genes are TRBV12-5 and TRBJ2-2; D gene ambiguous. The sample here was CD8+ T cells from blood, taken before autologous CMV-specific T cell therapy. This clonotype originated in a human patient who had received a solid organ transplant and had CMV disease. The CDR3 bases are TGTGTGTCTGCAGAGAACACCGGGGAGCTGTTTTTT. This sequence encodes CVSAENTGELFF.